The source of this T cell receptor (beta chain) is a study of blood T cells in healthy people across ages. Study conclusions and caveats: Older individuals had lower TCR beta diversity per million T cells (the decline was roughly linear). Researchers deemed the diversity estimates from one million T cells underestimates.

A J-beta primer mix and a sample-barcoded 5' primer were used in a second PCR of roughly 6 to 12 cycles. From the 5' RACE reads, TCRdb called clonotypes with MiXCR, one entry per CDR3 protein. The sample has almost 1 million distinct CDR3 sequences; roughly 51% are singletons. The germline V gene has CDR1 MGHRA and CDR2 YSYEKL. Trimming removed 4 bases from V and 9 bases from J, with 13 bases in between. This CDR3 has 13 amino acids. This clonotype occurred a few times. Its matching antigen is unknown. Sequenced: blood. The clonotype comes from a woman aged 60-70 years in good health. This rearrangement joins TRBV4-1 to TRBJ1-5; no reliable D call. The CDR3 is CASSLASYAPQHF. The CDR3 DNA follows: TGCGCCAGCAGCCTCGCCTCGTATGCGCCCCAGCATTTT.